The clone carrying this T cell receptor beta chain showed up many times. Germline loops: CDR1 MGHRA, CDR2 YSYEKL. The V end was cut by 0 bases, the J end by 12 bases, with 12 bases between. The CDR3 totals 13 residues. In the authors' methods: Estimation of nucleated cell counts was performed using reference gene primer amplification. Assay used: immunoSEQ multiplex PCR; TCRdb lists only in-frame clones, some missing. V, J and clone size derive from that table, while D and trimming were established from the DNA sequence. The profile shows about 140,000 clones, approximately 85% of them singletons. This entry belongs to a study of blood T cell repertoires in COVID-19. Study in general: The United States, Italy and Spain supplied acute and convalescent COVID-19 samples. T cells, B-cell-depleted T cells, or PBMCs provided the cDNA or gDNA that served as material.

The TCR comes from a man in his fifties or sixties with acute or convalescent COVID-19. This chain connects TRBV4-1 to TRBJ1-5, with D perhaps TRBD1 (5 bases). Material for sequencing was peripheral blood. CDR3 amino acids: CASSQEGRQGQHF. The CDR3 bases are TGCGCCAGCAGCCAAGAAGGGAGGCAGGGCCAGCATTTT.